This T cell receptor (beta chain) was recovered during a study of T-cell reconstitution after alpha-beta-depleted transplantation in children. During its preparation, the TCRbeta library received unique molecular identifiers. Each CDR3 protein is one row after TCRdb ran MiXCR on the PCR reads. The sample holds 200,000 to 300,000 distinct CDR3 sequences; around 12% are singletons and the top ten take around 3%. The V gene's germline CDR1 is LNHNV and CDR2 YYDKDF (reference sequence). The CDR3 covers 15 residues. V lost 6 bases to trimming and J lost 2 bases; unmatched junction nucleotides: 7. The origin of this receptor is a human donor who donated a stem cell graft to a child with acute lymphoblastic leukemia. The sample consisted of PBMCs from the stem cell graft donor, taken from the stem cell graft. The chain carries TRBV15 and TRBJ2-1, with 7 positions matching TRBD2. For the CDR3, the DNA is TGTGCCACCAGTGGTGGGAGGGATACCTACAATGAGCAGTTCTTC. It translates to CATSGGRDTYNEQFF.